The T cell receptor beta chain described here comes from a study of blood T cells in healthy people across ages. Points from the study as a whole: Estimates of diversity drawn from one million T cells were considered underestimates. PBMCs that were unsorted prevented a conclusive naive versus antigen-experienced comparison. More naive CD4+ cells and higher diversity marked long-lived donors relative to aged donors.

With a J-beta primer mix and a sample-barcoded 5' primer, a second PCR ran about 7 to 11 cycles. TCRdb reanalysed the 5' RACE reads using MiXCR and keeps one entry per CDR3 protein. The sample lists more than 700,000 distinct CDR3 sequences; around half were seen once. Comment on this clonotype: What it binds is unknown.

The authors extracted at least 6 micrograms of total RNA per sample. The germline gives CDR1 DFQATT, CDR2 SNEGSKA (reference sequence). Between the trimmed V and J ends, which lost 2 bases and 8 bases, there was a span of 10 bases. This CDR3 is 12 amino acids long. The source is a man older than 75 in good health. The J gene is TRBJ2-1, the V gene TRBV20-1, with D perhaps matching TRBD2 (5 bases). Sequencing was done on a sample of blood. The CDR3 DNA reads as TGCAGTGCTAGATCGGGGATTGATGAGCAGTTCTTC. Translation gives CSARSGIDEQFF.